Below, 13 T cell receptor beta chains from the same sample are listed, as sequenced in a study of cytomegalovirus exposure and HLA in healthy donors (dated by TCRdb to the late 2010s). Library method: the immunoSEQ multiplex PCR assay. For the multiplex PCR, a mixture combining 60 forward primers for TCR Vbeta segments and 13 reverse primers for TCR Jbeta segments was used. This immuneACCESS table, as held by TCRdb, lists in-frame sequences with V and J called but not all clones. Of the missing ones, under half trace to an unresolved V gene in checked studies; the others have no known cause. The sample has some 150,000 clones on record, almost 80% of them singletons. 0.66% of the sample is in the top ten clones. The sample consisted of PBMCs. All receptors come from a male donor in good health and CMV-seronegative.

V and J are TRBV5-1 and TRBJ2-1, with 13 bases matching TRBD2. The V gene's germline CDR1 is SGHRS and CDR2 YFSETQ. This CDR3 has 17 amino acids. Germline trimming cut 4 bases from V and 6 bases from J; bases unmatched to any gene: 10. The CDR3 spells CASSPGLAGVGSNEQFF. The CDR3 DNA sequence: TGCGCCAGCAGCCCCGGACTAGCGGGAGTGGGTAGCAATGAGCAGTTCTTC.

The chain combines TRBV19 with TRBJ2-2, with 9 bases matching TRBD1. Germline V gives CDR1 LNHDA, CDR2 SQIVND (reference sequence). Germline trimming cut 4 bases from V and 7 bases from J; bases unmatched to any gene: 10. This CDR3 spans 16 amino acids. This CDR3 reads CASSTLGQGFHGELFF. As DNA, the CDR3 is TGTGCCAGTAGTACATTGGGACAGGGATTCCACGGGGAGCTGTTTTTT.

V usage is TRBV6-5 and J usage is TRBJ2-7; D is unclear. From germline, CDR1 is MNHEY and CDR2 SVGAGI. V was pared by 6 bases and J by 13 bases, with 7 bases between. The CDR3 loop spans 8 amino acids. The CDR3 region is CASSGEYF. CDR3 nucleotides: TGTGCCAGCAGCGGTGAATACTTC.

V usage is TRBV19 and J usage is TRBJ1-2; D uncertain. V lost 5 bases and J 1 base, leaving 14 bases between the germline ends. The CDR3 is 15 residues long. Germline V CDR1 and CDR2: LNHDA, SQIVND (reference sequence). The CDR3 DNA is TGTGCCAGTAGTGGACTGACCGAGTTTAACTATGGCTACACCTTC. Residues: CASSGLTEFNYGYTF.

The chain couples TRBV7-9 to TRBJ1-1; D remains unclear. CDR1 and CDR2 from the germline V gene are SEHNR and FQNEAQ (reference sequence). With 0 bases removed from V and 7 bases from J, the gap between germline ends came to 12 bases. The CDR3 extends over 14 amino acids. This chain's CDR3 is CASSLAGWQDEAFF. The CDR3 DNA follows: TGTGCCAGCAGCTTAGCAGGATGGCAGGATGAAGCTTTCTTT.

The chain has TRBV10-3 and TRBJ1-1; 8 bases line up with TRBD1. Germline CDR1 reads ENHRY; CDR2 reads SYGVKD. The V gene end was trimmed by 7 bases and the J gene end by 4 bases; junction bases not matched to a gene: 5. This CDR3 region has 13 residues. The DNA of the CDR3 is TGTGCCATCAAAGTGGACAGGGCCACTGAAGCTTTCTTT. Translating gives CAIKVDRATEAFF.

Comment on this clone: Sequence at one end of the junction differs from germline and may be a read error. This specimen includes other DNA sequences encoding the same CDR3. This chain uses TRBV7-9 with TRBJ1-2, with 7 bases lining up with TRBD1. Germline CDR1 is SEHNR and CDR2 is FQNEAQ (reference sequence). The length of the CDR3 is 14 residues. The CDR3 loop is CASSLGTANYGYTF. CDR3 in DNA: TGTGCCAGCAGCTTGGGGACAGCCAACTACGGCTACACCTTC.

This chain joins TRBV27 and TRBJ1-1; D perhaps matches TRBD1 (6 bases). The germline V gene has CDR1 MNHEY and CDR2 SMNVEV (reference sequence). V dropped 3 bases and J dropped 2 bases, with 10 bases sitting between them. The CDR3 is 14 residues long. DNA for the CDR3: TGTGCCAGCAGTTTGAGGGGGACAAACACTGAAGCTTTCTTT. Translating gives CASSLRGTNTEAFF.

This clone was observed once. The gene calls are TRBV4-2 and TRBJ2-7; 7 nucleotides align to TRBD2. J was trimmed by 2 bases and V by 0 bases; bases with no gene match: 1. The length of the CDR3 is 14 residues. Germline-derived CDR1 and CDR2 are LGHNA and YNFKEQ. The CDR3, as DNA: TGTGCCAGCAGCCAAGAACTAGCGCCCTACGAGCAGTACTTC. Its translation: CASSQELAPYEQYF.

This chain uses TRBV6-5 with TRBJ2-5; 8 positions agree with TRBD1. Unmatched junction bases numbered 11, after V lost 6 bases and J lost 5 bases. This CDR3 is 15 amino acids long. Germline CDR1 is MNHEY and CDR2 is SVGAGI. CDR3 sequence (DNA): TGTGCCAGCAGACCCGGACAGGGAATGGGTGAGACCCAGTACTTC. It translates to CASRPGQGMGETQYF.

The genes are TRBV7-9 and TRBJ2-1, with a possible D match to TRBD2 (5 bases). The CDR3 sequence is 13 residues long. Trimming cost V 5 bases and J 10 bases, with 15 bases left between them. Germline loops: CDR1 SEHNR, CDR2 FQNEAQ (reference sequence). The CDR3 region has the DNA TGTGCCAGCAGCCCCCGGACTGGCGGGGAGCAGTTCTTC. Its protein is CASSPRTGGEQFF.

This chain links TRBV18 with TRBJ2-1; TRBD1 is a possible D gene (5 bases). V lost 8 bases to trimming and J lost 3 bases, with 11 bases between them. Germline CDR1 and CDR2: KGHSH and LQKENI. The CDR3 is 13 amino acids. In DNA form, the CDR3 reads TGTGCCAGCCAAAGGACAAACTACAATGAGCAGTTCTTC. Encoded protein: CASQRTNYNEQFF.

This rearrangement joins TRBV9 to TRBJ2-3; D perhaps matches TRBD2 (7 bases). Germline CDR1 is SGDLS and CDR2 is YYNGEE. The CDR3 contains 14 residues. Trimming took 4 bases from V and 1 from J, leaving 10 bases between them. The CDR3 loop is CASSRGGRTDTQYF. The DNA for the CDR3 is TGTGCCAGCAGCAGGGGGGGTCGCACAGATACGCAGTATTTT.